This T cell receptor beta chain was sequenced in a study of cytomegalovirus exposure and HLA in healthy donors. The ends were cut back, 5 bases at V and 0 bases at J, with 13 bases in the middle. Looked up from germline, CDR1 is LNHDA and CDR2 is SQIVND (reference sequence). CDR3 length equals 15 residues. PCR was performed using 60 Vbeta and 13 Jbeta primers. Some clones are missing from TCRdb's copy, which holds only in-frame ones; the method was immunoSEQ multiplex PCR. Of 100,000 to 150,000 clones in the sample, 77% were seen once. What was sequenced was PBMCs. The chain is built from TRBV19 and TRBJ1-1; a possible D gene is TRBD1 (5 bases). This sequence originates from a human donor in good health. This CDR3 reads CASSPRTLLNTEAFF. Here the CDR3 DNA reads TGTGCCAGTAGTCCACGGACACTCTTGAACACTGAAGCTTTCTTT.